This T cell receptor beta chain was documented in a study of early T cells in non-severe SARS-CoV-2 infection (dated by TCRdb to the early 2020s). Regarding the research as a whole: TCR sequencing used bulk RNA from unsorted whole blood, so alpha and beta chains could not be paired. Overall study results and their limits: VDJdb matching was skewed toward anti-spike CD8 responses and likely underestimated virus-specific expansions by missing private and CD4 specificities.

Relative to germline, V is 0 bases shorter and J is 0 bases shorter, with 7 bases between their ends. Taken from cysteine to phenylalanine, the CDR3 has 15 residues. Kept here is only the CDR3 DNA, which spans 45 bases and is read in frame from base 1. From a lookup of the germline V gene (reference sequence), CDR1 and CDR2 are LGHDT and YNNKEL. The method was 5' RACE. Sequenced using a NextSeq 500. In the TCR library protocol, unique molecular identifiers were attached to individual cDNA molecules to correct for PCR bias and sequencing error. Both TCR alpha and beta chains were sequenced, and tight co-correlation was observed between alpha and beta sequence abundances in each sample. In the paper's pipeline: V gene, J gene and CDR3 annotation of TCR sequences was performed with Decombinator V4. TCRs were defined as expanded if a significant change between any two time points was detected under a Poisson model with p below 0.0001. TCR abundances were normalised to the total number of TCRs sequenced in each sample and reported as counts per million. MAIT TCRs were defined by TRAV1-2 paired with TRAJ12, TRAJ20 or TRAJ33, and iNKT TCRs by TRAV10 paired with TRAJ18. VDJdb, accessed on 1 November 2021, was searched for TCRs annotated for CMV, EBV and SARS-CoV-2, and TCRs annotated for more than one antigen were excluded. TCRdb reanalyzed the raw reads on its own, using fastp at Q25 for trimming and MiXCR for clone calling, and kept in-frame beta chains. Every distinct CDR3 protein forms one entry, paired with its most common genes and DNA. TCRdb's processing, not the authors', yielded these V and J calls. The table for this sample lists 45,000 to 60,000 distinct CDR3 sequences; more than 7% of them were counted only once. The ten largest clones add up to under 3.5% of the sample.

The study was a case-control design nested within a healthcare worker cohort in London, UK, with weekly nasopharyngeal swab PCR tests and blood sampling. Between 23 and 31 March 2020, the week of the UK lockdown, healthcare workers were enrolled and then followed up weekly for as long as 16 weeks. This clonotype has at least ten counts. The antigen this receptor binds is unknown. No much larger clone exists at a distance of one base, and base qualities are not known. The source is an adult who was a healthcare worker with PCR-confirmed SARS-CoV-2 infection or an uninfected control (not recorded which). The chain is made from TRBV3-1 and TRBJ2-3, with the D gene not confidently named. Source material: whole blood. This receptor has the CDR3 CASSQDPRSTDTQYF. The nucleotide sequence reads TGTGCCAGCAGCCAAGATCCCAGGAGCACAGATACGCAGTATTTT.